This is a list of T cell receptor beta chains from one sample in a study of blood T cell repertoires in COVID-19. Clones were read by immunoSEQ multiplex PCR, and TCRdb kept only the in-frame ones, dropping some. The profile shows a few hundred thousand clones, 84% of them singletons. The sequenced sample consisted of peripheral blood. All receptors derive from a human donor in a cohort sampled during active COVID-19. The conserved cysteine and the conserved F or W are not part of the CDR3 here. Each record gives: clone size, J gene, V gene, CDR3 protein. Clone sizes are given selectively: once, few, many, or a class where the clone is expanded.

once	TRBJ2-2	TRBV7-8	ASSLPILLTGELF
-	TRBJ2-3	TRBV5-1	ASSLSPSGRALNTDTQY
-	TRBJ1-6	TRBV12-5	ASGLPGPASPLH
-	TRBJ2-3	TRBV6-4	ASSRDTFEGTQY
-	TRBJ2-2	TRBV7-2	ASTPSPGELF
-	TRBJ1-1	TRBV28	ASSLLITRTEAF
-	TRBJ1-5	TRBV5-5	ASSPDGGSGQPQH
-	TRBJ2-7	TRBV2	ASSRRDRGHYEQY
-	TRBJ2-6	TRBV28	ASSNGLAGVTGANVLT
-	TRBJ2-3	TRBV5-4	ASSLGTGGVRTQY
-	TRBJ1-4	TRBV7-2	ASSPRGQPTNEKLF
-	TRBJ2-1	TRBV6-6	ASSRLAGDDEQF
once	TRBJ2-1	TRBV28	ASRGTSESSYNEQF
once	TRBJ2-5	TRBV3-1/TRBV3-2	ASSLSQGALETQY
-	TRBJ2-4	TRBV28	ASSRKPGDVIAKNIQY
-	TRBJ2-2	TRBV24-1	ATSSTGDPGELF
-	TRBJ2-5	TRBV29-1	SVSGSLQETQY
-	TRBJ2-7	TRBV15	ATSRDQQVLYEQY
-	TRBJ1-4	TRBV4-1	ASSQEGQRNEKLF
-	TRBJ1-1	TRBV14	ASSPDREDTEAF
once	TRBJ2-3	TRBV12-3/TRBV12-4	ASSHTDTQY
-	TRBJ2-5	TRBV6-6	ASSCRDSWGETQY
-	TRBJ2-1	TRBV7-9	ASSFSGGYNEQF
-	TRBJ2-2	TRBV2	ASRMSSAGTGELF
-	TRBJ1-5	TRBV19	ASSERGRWSNQPQH
-	TRBJ2-2	TRBV28	ASTPLGSSAGELF
many	TRBJ2-7	TRBV7-9	ASSFGQPAYEQY
-	TRBJ2-2	TRBV18	ASSGGGGSGTGELF
-	TRBJ2-1	TRBV29-1	SGLIGEQF
-	TRBJ1-2	TRBV28	ASSTGSFYGYT
-	TRBJ1-3	TRBV10-1	ASSEGLSSGNTIY
-	TRBJ1-1	TRBV15	ATSRDRAGEAF
-	TRBJ2-5	TRBV5-1	ASSLQHQETQY